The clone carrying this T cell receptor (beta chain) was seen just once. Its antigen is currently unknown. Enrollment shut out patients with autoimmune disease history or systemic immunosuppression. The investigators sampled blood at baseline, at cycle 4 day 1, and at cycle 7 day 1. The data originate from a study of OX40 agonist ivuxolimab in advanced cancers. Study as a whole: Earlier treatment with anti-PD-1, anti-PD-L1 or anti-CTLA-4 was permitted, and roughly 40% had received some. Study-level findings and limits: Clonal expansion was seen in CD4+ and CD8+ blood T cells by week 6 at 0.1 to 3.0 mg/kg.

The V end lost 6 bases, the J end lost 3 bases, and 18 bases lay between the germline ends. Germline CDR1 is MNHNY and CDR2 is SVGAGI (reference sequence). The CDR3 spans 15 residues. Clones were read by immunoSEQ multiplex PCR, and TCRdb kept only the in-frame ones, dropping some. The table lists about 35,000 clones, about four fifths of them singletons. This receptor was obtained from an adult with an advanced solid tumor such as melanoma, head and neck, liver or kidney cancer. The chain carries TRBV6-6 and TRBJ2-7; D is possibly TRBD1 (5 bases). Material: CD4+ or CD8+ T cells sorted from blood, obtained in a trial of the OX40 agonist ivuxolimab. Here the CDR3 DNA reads TGTGCCAGCAGGGAACTCAGGGTGTCCATCTACGAGCAGTACTTC. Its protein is CASRELRVSIYEQYF.